This T cell receptor beta chain originates from a study of blood T cell repertoires in COVID-19. Background on the study: COVID-19 samples from acute and convalescent phases originated in the United States, Italy and Spain. The cDNA or gDNA used as material had been derived from T cells, B-cell-depleted T cells, or PBMCs.

The germline CDR1 and CDR2 sequences are MNHEY and SVGAGI. The CDR3 is 14 residues long. With 6 bases removed from V and 5 bases from J, the gap between germline ends came to 16 bases. Original processing methods: Scientists estimated how many nucleated cells there were by amplifying reference gene primers. TCRdb's copy holds only in-frame clones and misses some; the assay was immunoSEQ multiplex PCR. D and trimming come from the DNA, and the V and J calls and clone size come from that table. Of 200,000 to 300,000 clones in the sample, almost 85% were seen once. The chain couples TRBV6-5 to TRBJ2-5; no firm D call. The origin of this receptor is a man aged 45-60 years with acute or convalescent COVID-19. The sample comprised peripheral blood. The CDR3 DNA is TGTGCCAGCAGCCATACTTGGGCACGGGAGACCCAGTACTTC. It codes for CASSHTWARETQYF.